This T cell receptor (beta chain) was observed in a study of blood T cell repertoires in COVID-19. Assay used: immunoSEQ multiplex PCR; TCRdb lists only in-frame clones, some missing. The sample carries fewer than 300,000 clones, approximately 91% recorded once. Germline V gene lookup returns CDR1 ENHRY and CDR2 SYGVKD. J was trimmed by 5 bases and V by 0 bases; bases with no gene match: 6. This CDR3 contains 17 residues. The sequencing input was peripheral blood. This chain links TRBV10-3 with TRBJ2-5; 13 positions agree with TRBD2. This clonotype originated in a woman aged 25 to 39 with COVID-19, enrolled during active disease. Written as DNA, the CDR3 is TGTGCCATCAGTGAGTCGAGGACTAGCGGGAGTAGGGAGACCCAGTACTTC. Protein sequence: CAISESRTSGSRETQYF.